The 17 T cell receptor beta chains reported below all come from one sample, sequenced in a study of T cell changes during pregnancy in multiple sclerosis. Assay: immunoSEQ multiplex PCR; the TCRdb copy retains only in-frame clones and omits some. The table lists 35,000 to 40,000 clones, 88% of them singletons. The sequencing here drew on CD4+ T cells from peripheral blood mononuclear cells, taken before pregnancy. Receptor source: a female donor with multiple sclerosis, enrolled in a pregnancy study.

The V and J genes are TRBV6-1 and TRBJ2-3; 11 nucleotides match TRBD2. Germline values: CDR1 MNHNS, CDR2 SASEGT. The CDR3 spans 15 residues. Germline trimming cut 6 bases from V and 3 bases from J; bases unmatched to any gene: 5. CDR3: CASSVGTSGTDTQYF. The DNA of the CDR3 is TGTGCCAGCAGCGTCGGGACTAGCGGAACAGATACGCAGTATTTT.

This clone was seen once. The rearrangement links TRBV5-1 to TRBJ1-1; D is undetermined. V was clipped by 4 bases and J by 10 bases, with 20 bases between them. The V gene's germline CDR1 is SGHRS and CDR2 YFSETQ. The CDR3 totals 14 residues. CDR3 sequence reads: CASSPGSPGIGAFF. The CDR3 DNA sequence: TGCGCCAGCAGCCCTGGGAGTCCCGGTATTGGAGCTTTCTTT.

This sequence joins TRBV5-1 and TRBJ2-7; 8 bases map to TRBD2. The CDR3 is 13 amino acids. In germline, CDR1 is SGHRS, CDR2 YFSETQ. With 2 bases clipped from V and 6 bases from J, the junction kept 4 bases outside the gene matches. CDR3 sequence reads: CASSLLTSAEQYF. The CDR3 DNA reads as TGCGCCAGCAGCTTATTGACTAGCGCCGAGCAGTACTTC.

V usage is TRBV14 and J usage is TRBJ2-2; 12 bases line up with TRBD2. The CDR3 length is 16 residues. Trimming at V came to 4 bases and at J to 4 bases, leaving 4 bases not matched to a gene. Per germline, CDR1 SGHDN and CDR2 FVKESK. In DNA, the CDR3 is TGTGCCAGCAGCCCTTCGGGACTAGCGGGCACCGGGGAGCTGTTTTTT. Protein product: CASSPSGLAGTGELFF.

The V call is TRBV10-2, the J call TRBJ2-5, with 7 positions matching TRBD2. V was pared by 8 bases and J by 5 bases, with 14 bases of the junction left unmatched. This CDR3 region has 15 residues. Germline-derived CDR1 and CDR2 are WSHSY and SAAADI. DNA for the CDR3: TGCGCCAGCCATGAGGCCGCGGGAGTGGGGGAGACCCAGTACTTC. Translating gives CASHEAAGVGETQYF.

The chain is built from TRBV30 and TRBJ2-7, with 7 bases aligning to TRBD1. This CDR3 is built from 15 residues. Trimming at V came to 4 bases and at J to 0 bases, leaving 9 bases not matched to a gene. CDR1 GTSNPN and CDR2 SVGIG come from the germline V gene (reference sequence). Here the CDR3 reads CAWIRDRANSYEQYF. The CDR3 nucleotides are TGTGCCTGGATTCGAGACAGGGCAAACTCCTACGAGCAGTACTTC.

J is TRBJ1-2 and V is TRBV18, with 7 bases matching TRBD1. Germline V lookup: CDR1 KGHSH, CDR2 LQKENI. After removal of 3 bases from V and 7 bases from J, the junction contained 17 bases not matched to a gene. CDR3 length: 17 residues. The CDR3 here is CASSPAIDGTALGGYTF. CDR3 sequence (DNA): TGTGCCAGCTCACCTGCTATTGATGGGACAGCCCTTGGTGGCTACACCTTC.

Turning to this clone: This may be a read error, as it is one base from a much larger clone. The chain joins TRBV5-4 to TRBJ1-1; no clear D. The CDR3 is made up of 13 amino acids. With 2 bases removed from V and 1 base from J, the gap between germline ends came to 6 bases. The germline CDR1 and CDR2 sequences are SGHNT and YYREEE (reference sequence). The CDR3 sequence: CASSFQSNTEAFF. The CDR3 nucleotides are TGTGCCAGCAGCTTTCAGTCGAACACTGAAGCTTTCTTT.

This chain uses TRBV19 with TRBJ2-3; D perhaps matches TRBD1 (6 bases). Looked up from germline, CDR1 is LNHDA and CDR2 is SQIVND (reference sequence). This CDR3 contains 15 residues. The V end was cut by 3 bases, the J end by 1 base, with 11 bases between. The CDR3 DNA reads TGTGCCAGTAGTATGCGGGCAGGGGGCACAGATACGCAGTATTTT. Translating gives CASSMRAGGTDTQYF.

The chain uses TRBV2 and TRBJ2-2; TRBD2 might be the D (7 bases). Germline values: CDR1 SNHLY, CDR2 FYNNEI. The CDR3 spans 16 residues. V was pared by 7 bases and J by 4 bases, with 19 bases between. CDR3 sequence: CASNTMQGRVTGELFF. CDR3 coding DNA: TGTGCCAGCAATACTATGCAGGGGAGGGTCACCGGGGAGCTGTTTTTT.

V and J are TRBV6-6 and TRBJ1-3, with D uncertain. The germline CDR1 and CDR2 sequences are MNHNY and SVGAGI (reference sequence). The CDR3 covers 13 residues. The ends were cut back, 5 bases at V and 0 bases at J, with 5 bases in the middle. CDR3 residues: CASSLFSGNTIYF. As DNA, the CDR3 is TGTGCCAGCAGTCTCTTCTCTGGAAACACCATATATTTT.

The chain has TRBV2 and TRBJ1-3, with a possible D match to TRBD1 (6 bases). Germline CDR1 SNHLY, CDR2 FYNNEI. V lost 8 bases and J lost 2, with 16 bases in between. The CDR3 extends over 15 amino acids. CDR3 coding DNA: TGTGCCAGCGTAACTACAGGGCTACCTGGAAACACCATATATTTT. Translating gives CASVTTGLPGNTIYF.

This chain links TRBV30 with TRBJ2-3; 7 bases map to TRBD1. With 1 base clipped from V and 6 bases from J, the junction kept 10 bases outside the gene matches. Per the germline V gene, CDR1 is GTSNPN and CDR2 is SVGIG (reference sequence). This CDR3 has 15 residues. CDR3 loop: CAWSATGSVSDTQYF. The DNA for the CDR3 is TGTGCCTGGAGTGCGACAGGGTCCGTTTCGGATACGCAGTATTTT.

The V call is TRBV19, the J call TRBJ2-5; D possibly corresponds to TRBD2 (5 bases). Trimming stripped 8 bases from V and 1 base from J, with 8 bases between. The CDR3 contains 12 residues. Germline CDR1 is LNHDA and CDR2 is SQIVND (reference sequence). CDR3 region: CASGRAQETQYF. CDR3 coding DNA: TGTGCCAGTGGGCGGGCCCAAGAGACCCAGTACTTC.

This clone was seen a single time. The V and J genes are TRBV10-3 and TRBJ1-4; TRBD1 matches 10 bases. The germline V gene has CDR1 ENHRY and CDR2 SYGVKD. V lost 1 base to trimming and J lost 6 bases; unmatched junction nucleotides: 2. The CDR3 runs 15 residues. The CDR3 reads CAISEWGTGDEKLFF. In DNA form, the CDR3 reads TGTGCCATCAGTGAGTGGGGGACAGGGGATGAAAAACTGTTTTTT.

This sequence joins TRBV5-5 and TRBJ1-1; tentative D call: TRBD1 (6 bases). Germline values: CDR1 SGHKS, CDR2 YYEKEE (reference sequence). The CDR3 length is 16 residues. V was trimmed by 3 bases and J by 0 bases, leaving 15 bases between them. CDR3 region: CASSYNRVWMNTEAFF. The CDR3 coding sequence is TGTGCCAGCAGCTACAACAGGGTGTGGATGAACACTGAAGCTTTCTTT. The full variable domain, its missing parts supplied by reference TRBV5-5 and TRBJ1-1, is DAGVTQSPTHLIKTRGQQVTLRCSPISGHKSVSWYQQVLGQGPQFIFQYYEKEERGRGNFPDRFSARQFPNYSSELNVNALLLGDSALYLCASSYNRVWMNTEAFFGQGTRLTVV.

The chain couples TRBV7-9 to TRBJ2-7, with 8 nucleotides matching TRBD2. Germline V lookup: CDR1 SEHNR, CDR2 FQNEAQ (reference sequence). Unmatched junction bases numbered 7, after V lost 6 bases and J lost 6 bases. CDR3 length: 13 amino acids. The CDR3 bases are TGTGCCAGCAGGGTAGCGGGATACACCGAGCAGTACTTC. It translates to CASRVAGYTEQYF.